This TCR beta chain was found in a study of graft-versus-host responses after intestinal transplantation. Across the whole study: Recipients had multivisceral, liver-intestinal, or isolated intestinal transplants. Every recipient underwent anti-thymocyte globulin induction, then tacrolimus and steroids for 3 to 4 years.

Processing was applied to graft tissue in order to liberate intraepithelial and lamina propria lymphocytes. The CDR3 consists of 15 residues. Deletions cut 5 bases from V and 5 bases from J, with 16 bases between. Germline V gives CDR1 MGHRA, CDR2 YSYEKL. Broader study findings: Patients with graft-donor T cell macrochimerism had high graft-versus-host to host-versus-graft clonal ratios in allografts. Recipient marrow contained GvH clones, some of which appeared first in ileum or blood.

Data came from immunoSEQ multiplex PCR; TCRdb stores just in-frame clones and leaves some out. This sample carries some 20,000 clones, roughly 78% of them seen once, and the ten largest clones take about 7.3%. A word on this clone: What it binds is unknown.

The clonotype was recovered from a human patient who received an intestinal transplant, so some T cells may come from the graft donor. The J gene is TRBJ1-5, the V gene TRBV4-1; D gene unclear. The specimen comprised ileum tissue, sampled around 20 days after intestinal transplant. The CDR3 reads CASSEFPGKDQPQHF. CDR3 coding DNA: TGCGCCAGCAGCGAATTCCCGGGAAAGGATCAGCCCCAGCATTTT.